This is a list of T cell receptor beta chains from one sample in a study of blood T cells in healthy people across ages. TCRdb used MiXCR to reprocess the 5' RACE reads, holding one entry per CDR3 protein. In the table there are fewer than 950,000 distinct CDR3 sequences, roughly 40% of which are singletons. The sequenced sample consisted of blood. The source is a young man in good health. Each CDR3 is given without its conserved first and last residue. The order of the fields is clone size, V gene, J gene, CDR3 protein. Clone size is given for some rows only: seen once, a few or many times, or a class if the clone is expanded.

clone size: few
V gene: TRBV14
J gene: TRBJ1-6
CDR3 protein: ASSQEYSYNSPLH

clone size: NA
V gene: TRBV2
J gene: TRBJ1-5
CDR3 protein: ASMQGVYQPQH

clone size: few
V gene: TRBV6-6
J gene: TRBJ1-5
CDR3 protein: ASSISEVGQTQH

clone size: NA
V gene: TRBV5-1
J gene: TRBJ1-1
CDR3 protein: ASSLPGASEAF

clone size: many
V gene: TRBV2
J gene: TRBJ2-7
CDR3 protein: ASREDRGYEQY

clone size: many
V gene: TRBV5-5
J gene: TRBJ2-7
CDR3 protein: ASSLETNRVSEQY

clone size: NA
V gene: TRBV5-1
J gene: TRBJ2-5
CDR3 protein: ASSLDGTQETQY

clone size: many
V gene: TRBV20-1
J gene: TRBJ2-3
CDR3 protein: SASFSGPRSTDTQY

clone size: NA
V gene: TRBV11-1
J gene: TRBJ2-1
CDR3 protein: ASSTFGRSSYNEQF

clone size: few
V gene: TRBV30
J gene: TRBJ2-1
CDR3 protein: AWSKGRNEQF

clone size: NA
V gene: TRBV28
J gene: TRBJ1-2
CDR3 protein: ASSPVGQAVGGYT

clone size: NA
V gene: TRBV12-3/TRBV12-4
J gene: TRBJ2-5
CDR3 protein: ARRWGDARGIETQY

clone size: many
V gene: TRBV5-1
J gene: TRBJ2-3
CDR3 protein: ASNLQGDTDTQY

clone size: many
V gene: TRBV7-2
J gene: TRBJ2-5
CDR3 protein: ASSLFHEPQETQY

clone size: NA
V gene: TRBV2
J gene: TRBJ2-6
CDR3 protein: ASSRDRGGGANVLT

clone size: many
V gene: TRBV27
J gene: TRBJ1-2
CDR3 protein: ASSAGQGESLYGYT

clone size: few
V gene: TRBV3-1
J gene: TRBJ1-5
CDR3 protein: ASSPSLGDQPQH